This TCR beta chain stems from a study of identical twins. The study's findings and limits: Out-of-frame alpha sequences shared by twins were enriched for low generation probability. The study reached conclusions through statistical analysis that was cross-sectional, not following the same donors.

Per germline, CDR1 MNHEY and CDR2 SVGEGT. The V end lost 5 bases, the J end lost 4 bases, and 18 bases lay between the germline ends. The CDR3 consists of 16 residues. TCRdb passed the 5' RACE reads through MiXCR, listing each CDR3 protein once. The data show under 900,000 distinct CDR3 sequences, with 10% to 15% seen just once and under 2% held by the top ten. This clonotype was picked up a small number of times. The antigen is unknown. The data also belong to a second study, concerning yellow fever vaccine responses in identical twins.

This sequence originates from a young woman in good health. The specimen sequenced was PBMCs. The rearrangement joins TRBV6-2 or TRBV6-3 to TRBJ1-5, with D hard to call. CDR3 DNA sequence: TGTGCCAGCAGTCCCCCTGACGGGAAAGCGAATCAGCCCCAGCATTTT. Encoded protein: CASSPPDGKANQPQHF.